The 30 T cell receptor beta chains below come from one sample, sequenced in a study of post-analysis software for immune sequencing data. Unique molecular identifiers featured in each of the TCR beta cDNA libraries. MiXCR, run by TCRdb on the PCR reads, gives a single entry per CDR3 protein. Of fewer than 700,000 distinct CDR3 sequences in the sample, about 40% were seen once. The study's findings and limits: Relative to controls, patients had about five TRBV segments at higher frequency, with TRBV5-6, TRBV5-1 and TRBV20-1 among these.

The antigens these receptors bind are not known. The sample taken for sequencing was blood. The receptor set was obtained from a girl under 18 with multiple sclerosis.

The J gene is TRBJ2-3, the V gene TRBV7-8; no clear D gene. Germline V gene sequence: CDR1 SGHVS, CDR2 FQNEAQ. This CDR3 region has 14 residues. Trimming cost V 7 bases and J 1 base, with 12 bases left between them. This CDR3 reads CASTSRLGTDTQYF. The CDR3 DNA follows: TGTGCCAGCACCTCCAGGTTGGGCACAGATACGCAGTATTTT. Looking up the rest from reference TRBV7-8 and TRBJ2-3 gives the full variable domain: GAGVSQSPRYKVAKRGQDVALRCDPISGHVSLFWYQQALGQGPEFLTYFQNEAQLDKSGLPSDRFFAERPEGSVSTLKIQRTQQEDSAVYLCASTSRLGTDTQYFGPGTRLTVL.

This clonotype was seen more than once but under ten times. This chain links TRBV5-1 with TRBJ2-3, with D possibly matching TRBD1 (5 bases). The CDR3 is made up of 15 amino acids. Germline V gene sequence: CDR1 SGHRS, CDR2 YFSETQ. V was trimmed by 0 bases and J by 4 bases, leaving 12 bases between them. The chain's CDR3 is CASSLEGVPADTQYF. The DNA of the CDR3 is TGCGCCAGCAGCTTGGAAGGGGTCCCGGCAGATACGCAGTATTTT.

This chain joins TRBV7-2 and TRBJ2-7, with a tentative D call TRBD2 (7 bases). Germline values: CDR1 SGHTA, CDR2 FQGNSA. The CDR3 has 16 amino acids. V was shortened by 5 bases and J by 2 bases, with 19 bases between the two germline ends. The CDR3 is CASSPRGRGGPYEQYF. Written as DNA, the CDR3 is TGTGCCAGCAGCCCCCGGGGTAGGGGGGGCCCCTACGAGCAGTACTTC.

There are a few counts of this clonotype. CDR3 amino acids: CASSLGPGQGLDYGYTF. In DNA form, the CDR3 reads TGCGCCAGCAGCTTGGGACCGGGACAAGGTTTAGACTATGGCTACACCTTC. The chain joins TRBV5-1 to TRBJ1-2; perhaps TRBD1 as D (6 bases). CDR1 is SGHRS, CDR2 YFSETQ, per germline. Between the trimmed V and J ends, which lost 0 bases and 3 bases, there was a span of 18 bases. CDR3 length: 17 amino acids. The full variable domain, completed using reference TRBV5-1 and TRBJ1-2, is KAGVTQTPRYLIKTRGQQVTLSCSPISGHRSVSWYQQTPGQGLQFLFEYFSETQRNKGNFPGRFSGRQFSNSRSEMNVSTLELGDSALYLCASSLGPGQGLDYGYTFGSGTRLTVV.

In this sample, this clonotype turned up a few times. The CDR3, as DNA: TGTGCCAGCAGTAAGGACTTCTTATCCGAGACCCAGTACTTC. Encoded protein: CASSKDFLSETQYF. V gene TRBV5-5 combines with J gene TRBJ2-5; a weak D match, TRBD2 (5 bases). Germline V lookup: CDR1 SGHKS, CDR2 YYEKEE (reference sequence). V was cut by 5 bases and J by 5 bases, with 16 bases left in between. The length of the CDR3 is 14 residues.

V is TRBV7-2 and J is TRBJ2-5; 8 nucleotides match TRBD2. Germline trimming cut 5 bases from V and 4 bases from J; bases unmatched to any gene: 6. This CDR3 contains 14 residues. Germline assignment: CDR1 SGHTA and CDR2 FQGNSA. CDR3 DNA sequence: TGTGCCAGCAGCCCCGGGGGGGCCATAGAGACCCAGTACTTC. This translates into CASSPGGAIETQYF.

The gene calls are TRBV27 and TRBJ1-2; D uncertain. V was pared by 5 bases and J by 3 bases, with 25 bases between. CDR1 MNHEY and CDR2 SMNVEV come from the germline V gene (reference sequence). There are 18 residues in the CDR3. The CDR3 reads CASSPDIFQVGVDYGYTF. CDR3 in DNA: TGTGCCAGCAGTCCCGATATCTTCCAGGTCGGGGTTGACTATGGCTACACCTTC.

This chain joins TRBV7-9 and TRBJ1-2; D not certain. The CDR3 runs to 16 residues. In germline, CDR1 is SEHNR, CDR2 FQNEAQ (reference sequence). Trimming left V 5 bases short and J 2 bases short, with 18 bases between. Written as DNA, the CDR3 is TGTGCCAGCAGCCCCCCCGGGCTACTGGGGAACTATGGCTACACCTTC. The encoded protein is CASSPPGLLGNYGYTF.

This clonotype was seen a handful of times. One junction end does not reproduce the germline sequence, and a read error may be involved. This chain joins TRBV6-1 and TRBJ2-4; TRBD2 might be the D (6 bases). The germline V gene encodes CDR1 MNHNS and CDR2 SASEGT. The CDR3 covers 16 residues. CDR3 sequence: CASSEDGSGAKSIQYF. CDR3 coding DNA: TGTGCCAGCAGTGAAGACGGTAGCGGTGCCAAAAGCATTCAGTACTTC.

This CDR3 reads CASSSSRAAWDTQYF. The CDR3 coding sequence is TGTGCCAGCAGTTCGTCCAGGGCGGCCTGGGATACGCAGTATTTT. This chain uses TRBV6-5 with TRBJ2-3, with D tentatively TRBD1 (5 bases). The CDR3 runs to 15 residues. Per the germline V gene, CDR1 is MNHEY and CDR2 is SVGAGI. V lost 4 bases, J lost 6 bases, and 17 bases lay in between.

This clonotype showed up just a few times. The rearrangement links TRBV12-3 or TRBV12-4 to TRBJ1-2, with D unresolved. The CDR3 has 15 amino acids. V lost 5 bases to trimming and J lost 5 bases, with 18 bases between them. CDR3 sequence reads: CASSDRQSPTYGYTF. CDR3 DNA sequence: TGTGCCAGCAGTGACCGACAATCTCCGACGTATGGCTACACCTTC.

This clonotype came up a few times. V usage is TRBV9 and J usage is TRBJ2-1; TRBD2 matches at 7 bases. Trimming took 3 bases from V and 3 from J; bases not matched to a gene: 12. The CDR3 is 17 amino acids. CDR1 SGDLS and CDR2 YYNGEE come from the germline V gene. The chain's CDR3 is CASSGYSGGDYYNEQFF. DNA of the CDR3: TGTGCCAGCAGCGGTTATTCTGGGGGGGATTACTACAATGAGCAGTTCTTC.

The chain uses TRBV7-9 and TRBJ2-6; D is unclear. Between the trimmed V and J ends, which lost 5 bases and 1 base, there was a span of 6 bases. Germline V gene data show CDR1 as SEHNR and CDR2 as FQNEAQ (reference sequence). The CDR3 contains 14 residues. The CDR3 nucleotides are TGTGCCAGCAGCGCGACTTCTGGGGCCAACGTCCTGACTTTC. Its translation is CASSATSGANVLTF.

About this clonotype itself: This CDR3 fails to terminate in the conserved phenylalanine or tryptophan, so it likely reflects a read error. The chain is built from TRBV6-5 and TRBJ2-3; 13 nucleotides agree with TRBD2. Trimming removed 5 bases from V and 3 bases from J; junction bases left unmatched: 5. Germline loops: CDR1 MNHEY, CDR2 SVGAGI. This CDR3 has 16 amino acids. The CDR3 reads CASSHRTSGRTDTQYS. CDR3 sequence (DNA): TGTGCCAGCAGTCACCGGACTAGCGGGAGAACAGATACGCAGTATTCT.

The V gene is TRBV30, the J gene TRBJ2-7; D is unclear. The germline CDR1 and CDR2 sequences are GTSNPN and SVGIG (reference sequence). V dropped 4 bases and J dropped 6 bases, with 10 bases sitting between them. The CDR3 totals 11 residues. In DNA, the CDR3 is TGTGCCTGGAAGCCAGATGGCGAGCAGTACTTC. Its protein is CAWKPDGEQYF. Variable domain in full (rest from reference TRBV30 and TRBJ2-7): SQTIHQWPATLVQPVGSPLSLECTVEGTSNPNLYWYRQAAGRGLQLLFYSVGIGQISSEVPQNLSASRPQDRQFILSSKKLLLSDSGFYLCAWKPDGEQYFGPGTRLTVT.

V gene TRBV4-1 combines with J gene TRBJ2-1; the match to TRBD2 covers 9 bases. The CDR3 totals 15 residues. Looked up from germline, CDR1 is MGHRA and CDR2 is YSYEKL. Trimming at V came to 1 base and at J to 7 bases, leaving 5 bases not matched to a gene. In nucleotides, the CDR3 is TGCGCCAGCAGCCAAGTGTTAGCGGGGGAGAATGAGCAGTTCTTC. Translated: CASSQVLAGENEQFF.

In this sample, this clonotype turned up a few times. J is TRBJ1-6 and V is TRBV4-3; D unresolved. Per germline, CDR1 LGHNA and CDR2 YSLEER. Between the trimmed V and J ends, which lost 0 bases and 10 bases, there was a span of 13 bases. CDR3 length equals 15 residues. The CDR3 region is CASSQDSPNLSPLHF. The CDR3 nucleotides are TGCGCCAGCAGCCAAGATTCCCCCAATTTGTCACCCCTCCACTTT.

Regarding this clonotype: At one end, the junction sequence differs from germline, possibly due to a read error. The chain uses TRBV2 and TRBJ1-1, with 8 bases fitting TRBD1. The CDR3 covers 14 residues. Germline V gene data show CDR1 as SNHLY and CDR2 as FYNNEI. The CDR3 DNA reads TGTACCAGCAACCAACAGGGGGTAAACACTGAAGCTTTCTTT. It is translated as CTSNQQGVNTEAFF.

The CDR3 DNA sequence: TGTGCCAGCACAGAGCGGGCAGGAGAGACCTACGAGCAGTACTTC. This gives the protein CASTERAGETYEQYF. The chain uses TRBV27 and TRBJ2-5; D may be TRBD2 (6 bases). Gene TRBJ2-7 matches the end of the DNA better, so the J call may be wrong. CDR3 length: 15 amino acids. Germline V gene sequence: CDR1 MNHEY, CDR2 SMNVEV (reference sequence).

The genes are TRBV28 and TRBJ1-1; D remains ambiguous. CDR3 length: 15 amino acids. V lost 1 base, J lost 7 bases, and 16 bases lay in between. Germline assignment: CDR1 MDHEN and CDR2 SYDVKM. This chain's CDR3 is CASSLSPGRRVEAFF. CDR3 DNA sequence: TGTGCCAGCAGTTTATCCCCCGGGAGGAGAGTTGAAGCTTTCTTT.

This CDR3 reads CASSPSGTQETQYF. CDR3 DNA: TGCGCCAGCAGCCCCTCCGGGACCCAAGAGACCCAGTACTTC. V is TRBV5-1 and J is TRBJ2-5; the D call may be TRBD1 or TRBD2 (5 bases each). The CDR3 is 14 amino acids. CDR1 is SGHRS, CDR2 YFSETQ, per germline. The V end was cut by 4 bases, the J end by 1 base, with 11 bases between.

The chain employs TRBV6-2 or TRBV6-3 and TRBJ1-2, with 7 bases fitting TRBD1. CDR3 length equals 13 residues. V lost 5 bases to trimming and J lost 6 bases; unmatched junction nucleotides: 6. CDR1 and CDR2 from the germline V gene are MNHEY and SVGEGT. The CDR3 sequence is CASSRDSDNGYTF. The DNA for the CDR3 is TGTGCCAGCAGTCGGGACAGCGATAATGGCTACACCTTC.

This clonotype was observed a few times. The chain recombines TRBV12-3 or TRBV12-4 with TRBJ1-6; no definite D call. The germline V and J ends were trimmed by 6 bases and 7 bases, with 16 bases remaining between them. The CDR3 covers 15 residues. The CDR3 loop is CASRTTLWENSPLHF. As DNA, the CDR3 is TGTGCCAGCAGAACGACCCTTTGGGAGAATTCACCCCTCCACTTT.

In the case of this clonotype: An end of the junction differs from the germline gene, which may be a read error. This rearrangement joins TRBV3-1 to TRBJ2-1; D gene uncertain. Per the germline V gene, CDR1 is LGHDT and CDR2 is YNNKEL (reference sequence). CDR3 length: 13 amino acids. In nucleotides, the CDR3 is TGTGCCGGCAGCCATGACTCCTACAATGAGCAGTTCTTC. The encoded protein is CAGSHDSYNEQFF.

The V gene is TRBV9, the J gene TRBJ2-3; D is possibly TRBD1 or TRBD2 (5 bases each). Germline CDR1 is SGDLS and CDR2 is YYNGEE. CDR3 length: 14 amino acids. V was shortened by 4 bases and J by 0 bases, with 9 bases between the two germline ends. As DNA, the CDR3 is TGTGCCAGCAGCCGCCGGGACAGCACAGATACGCAGTATTTT. It codes for CASSRRDSTDTQYF.

The chain is built from TRBV12-3 or TRBV12-4 and TRBJ1-1, with D perhaps TRBD1 (5 bases). The V gene lost 5 bases and the J gene lost 7 bases, with 11 bases spanning the gap. The CDR3 spans 12 residues. In DNA form, the CDR3 reads TGTGCCAGCAGTGCCGACAGCTTTGAAGCTTTCTTT. It translates to CASSADSFEAFF.

The chain uses TRBV12-3 or TRBV12-4 and TRBJ2-5; 8 nucleotides align to TRBD1. This CDR3 region has 14 residues. Germline trimming cut 4 bases from V and 5 bases from J; bases unmatched to any gene: 6. The CDR3 protein is CASSWRDRTETQYF. The CDR3 nucleotides read TGTGCCAGCAGTTGGCGGGACAGGACGGAGACCCAGTACTTC.

The J gene is TRBJ2-4, the V gene TRBV14; no reliable D call. The V gene's germline CDR1 is SGHDN and CDR2 FVKESK. Trimming pared 6 bases from V and 9 bases from J, leaving 15 bases between. CDR3 size: 13 residues. CDR3 coding DNA: TGTGCCAGCAGTCGGTCCCACCTATTCATTCAGTACTTC. Its translation is CASSRSHLFIQYF.

V gene TRBV18 combines with J gene TRBJ1-5; possible D gene TRBD1, 6 bases. Germline loops: CDR1 KGHSH, CDR2 LQKENI. The V gene lost 3 bases and the J gene lost 9 bases, with 15 bases spanning the gap. The CDR3 has 14 amino acids. CDR3 loop: CASSPPGGAWPQHF. CDR3 nucleotide sequence: TGTGCCAGCTCACCCCCGGGGGGCGCCTGGCCCCAGCATTTT.

This sequence joins TRBV12-3 or TRBV12-4 and TRBJ1-5; D perhaps matches TRBD1 (6 bases). V was trimmed by 4 bases and J by 2 bases, leaving 27 bases between them. The CDR3 runs 20 residues. CDR3 in DNA: TGTGCCAGCAGTTATGGGGGTGGACAGCCTGGTTTGCCGGGCAATCAGCCCCAGCATTTT. It encodes CASSYGGGQPGLPGNQPQHF.